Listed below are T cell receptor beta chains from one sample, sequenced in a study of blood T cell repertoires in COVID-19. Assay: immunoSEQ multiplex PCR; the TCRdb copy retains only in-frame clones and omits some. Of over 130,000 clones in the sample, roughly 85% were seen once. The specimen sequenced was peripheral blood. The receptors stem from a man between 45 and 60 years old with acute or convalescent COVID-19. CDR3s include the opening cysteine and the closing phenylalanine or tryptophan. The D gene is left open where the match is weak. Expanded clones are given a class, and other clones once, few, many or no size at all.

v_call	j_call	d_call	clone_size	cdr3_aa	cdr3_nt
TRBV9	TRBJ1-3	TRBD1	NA	CASSPDRGSGNTIYF	TGTGCCAGCAGTCCGGACAGGGGCTCTGGAAACACCATATATTTT
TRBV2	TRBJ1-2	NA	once	CASCIGGGGYTF	TGTGCCAGCTGTATTGGGGGGGGCGGCTACACCTTC
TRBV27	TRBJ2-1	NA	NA	CASSGGLPPSEQFF	TGTGCCAGCAGTGGGGGACTCCCACCGAGTGAGCAGTTCTTC
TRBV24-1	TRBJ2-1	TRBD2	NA	CATSGGTSGRREQFF	TGTGCCACCAGTGGTGGGACTAGCGGGAGACGAGAGCAGTTCTTC
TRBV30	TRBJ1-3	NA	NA	CAWNGGSTGNTIYF	TGTGCCTGGAACGGGGGTTCTACTGGAAACACCATATATTTT
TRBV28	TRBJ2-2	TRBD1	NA	CASSSAGGTGELFF	TGTGCCAGCAGTTCGGCAGGGGGCACCGGGGAGCTGTTTTTT
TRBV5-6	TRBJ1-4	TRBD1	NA	CASSSSLGQGDEKLFF	TGTGCCAGCAGCTCATCCTTGGGACAGGGGGATGAAAAACTGTTTTTT
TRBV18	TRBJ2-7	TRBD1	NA	CASSPLRDRTYEQYF	TGTGCCAGCTCACCACTTCGGGACAGGACCTACGAGCAGTACTTC
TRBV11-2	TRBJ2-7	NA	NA	CASSWDWGGSYEQYF	TGTGCCAGCAGCTGGGACTGGGGGGGCAGCTACGAGCAGTACTTC
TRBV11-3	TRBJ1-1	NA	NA	CASTAGTEAFF	TGTGCCAGCACCGCAGGCACTGAAGCTTTCTTT
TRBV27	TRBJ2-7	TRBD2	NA	CASSLWAAGPPLGAEQYF	TGTGCCAGCAGTTTATGGGCAGCGGGACCCCCCCTAGGCGCCGAGCAGTACTTC
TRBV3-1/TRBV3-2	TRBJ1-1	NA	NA	CASSQSPRTEAFF	TGTGCCAGCAGCCAAAGCCCACGAACTGAAGCTTTCTTT
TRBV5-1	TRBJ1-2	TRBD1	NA	CASSLTGVADYGYTF	TGCGCCAGCAGCCTGACAGGGGTCGCGGATTATGGCTACACCTTC
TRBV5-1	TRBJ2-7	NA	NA	CASSSLGAPYEQYF	TGCGCCAGCAGTTCCCTGGGAGCGCCCTACGAGCAGTACTTC
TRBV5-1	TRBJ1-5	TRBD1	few	CASSLGTGTSNQPQHF	TGCGCCAGCAGCTTGGGGACAGGGACTAGCAATCAGCCCCAGCATTTT
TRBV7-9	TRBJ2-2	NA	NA	CASSLQGGHGELFF	TGTGCCAGCAGCTTACAGGGAGGTCACGGGGAGCTGTTTTTT
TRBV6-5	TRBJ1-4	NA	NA	CASSYQRITNEKLFF	TGTGCCAGCAGTTACCAGAGGATCACTAATGAAAAACTGTTTTTT
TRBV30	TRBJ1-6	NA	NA	CAWTPSAWNSPLHF	TGTGCCTGGACCCCCAGCGCGTGGAATTCACCCCTCCACTTT
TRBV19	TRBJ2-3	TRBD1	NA	CASSIAQTGVDTQYF	TGTGCCAGTAGTATAGCCCAAACAGGGGTAGATACGCAGTATTTT
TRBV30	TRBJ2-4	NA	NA	CAWREGGDIQYF	TGTGCCTGGAGGGAGGGTGGCGACATTCAGTACTTC
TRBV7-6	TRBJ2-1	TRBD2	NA	CASSSQREDGNEQFF	TGTGCCAGCAGCTCCCAGCGGGAGGATGGCAATGAGCAGTTCTTC
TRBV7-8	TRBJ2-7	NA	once	CASSLTSSYEQYF	TGTGCCAGCAGCCTTACTTCCTCCTACGAGCAGTACTTC
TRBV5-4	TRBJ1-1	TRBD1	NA	CASSPALRDRNTEAFF	TGTGCCAGCAGCCCCGCGCTTAGGGACAGGAACACTGAAGCTTTCTTT
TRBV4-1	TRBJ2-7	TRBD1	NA	CASSPPRTGGFHEQYF	TGCGCCAGCAGCCCGCCTCGGACAGGGGGCTTTCACGAGCAGTACTTC
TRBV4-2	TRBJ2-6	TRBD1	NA	CASSPDRERANVLTF	TGTGCCAGCAGCCCCGACAGGGAGAGGGCCAACGTCCTGACTTTC
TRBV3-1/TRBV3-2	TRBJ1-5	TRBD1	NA	CASSQTGFQPQHF	TGTGCCAGCAGCCAGACAGGGTTCCAGCCCCAGCATTTT
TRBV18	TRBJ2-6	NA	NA	CASSPLQGEGANVLTF	TGTGCCAGCTCACCTCTTCAGGGTGAAGGGGCCAACGTCCTGACTTTC
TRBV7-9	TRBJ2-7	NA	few	CASRLSVSHEQYF	TGTGCCAGCAGATTGAGCGTGAGCCACGAGCAGTACTTC
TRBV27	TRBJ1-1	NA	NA	CASSLSGGSPQAFF	TGTGCCAGCAGTTTATCCGGAGGGTCCCCCCAAGCTTTCTTT
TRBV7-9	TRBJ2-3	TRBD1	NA	CASRLIGGLSSTDTQYF	TGTGCCAGCAGGCTAATAGGGGGCCTCTCTAGCACAGATACGCAGTATTTT
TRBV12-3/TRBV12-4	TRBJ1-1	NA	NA	CASSKNWGLRAFF	TGTGCCAGCAGCAAAAACTGGGGACTGAGAGCTTTCTTT
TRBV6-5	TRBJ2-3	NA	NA	CASSYVLANTDTQYF	TGTGCCAGCAGTTATGTACTAGCCAACACAGATACGCAGTATTTT
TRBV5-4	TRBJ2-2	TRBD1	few	CASSVDRGPGELFF	TGTGCCAGCAGCGTGGACAGGGGACCCGGGGAGCTGTTTTTT
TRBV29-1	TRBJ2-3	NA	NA	CSVALGATTDTQYF	TGCAGCGTTGCCTTGGGGGCTACCACAGATACGCAGTATTTT
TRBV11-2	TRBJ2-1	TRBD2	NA	CASSYTSGGAGEQFF	TGTGCCAGCAGCTATACTAGCGGGGGGGCCGGTGAGCAGTTCTTC
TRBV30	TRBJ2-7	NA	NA	CAWRRAHTSYEQYF	TGTGCCTGGAGAAGAGCGCACACCTCCTACGAGCAGTACTTC
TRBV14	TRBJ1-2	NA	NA	CASSQIQSYGYTF	TGTGCCAGCAGCCAAATCCAATCCTATGGCTACACCTTC
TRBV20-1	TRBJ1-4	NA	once	CSASAGFGEKLFF	TGCAGTGCTAGTGCCGGGTTTGGTGAAAAACTGTTTTTT
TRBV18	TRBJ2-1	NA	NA	CASSPRGGKQFF	TGTGCCAGCTCACCACGTGGGGGCAAGCAGTTCTTC
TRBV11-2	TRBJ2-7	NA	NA	CASSLDRYSYEQYF	TGTGCCAGCAGCTTAGACAGGTACTCCTACGAGCAGTACTTC
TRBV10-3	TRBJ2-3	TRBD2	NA	CAISESMGLADTQYF	TGTGCCATCAGTGAGTCCATGGGACTAGCGGATACGCAGTATTTT
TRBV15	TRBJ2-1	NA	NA	CATRGSSYNEQFF	TGTGCCACCAGGGGGAGCTCCTACAATGAGCAGTTCTTC
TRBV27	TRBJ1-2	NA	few	CASSMRGGLRNYGYTF	TGTGCCAGCAGTATGAGGGGGGGTCTCAGAAACTATGGCTACACCTTC
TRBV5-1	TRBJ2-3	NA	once	CASSLGTTSTDTQYF	TGCGCCAGCAGCTTAGGGACAACTAGCACAGATACGCAGTATTTT
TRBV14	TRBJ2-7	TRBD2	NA	CASSQDWTSGSYEQYF	TGTGCCAGCAGCCAAGACTGGACTAGCGGGAGTTACGAGCAGTACTTC
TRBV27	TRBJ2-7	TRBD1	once	CASSLRRDRGGYEQYF	TGTGCCAGCAGTTTAAGAAGGGACAGGGGTGGCTACGAGCAGTACTTC
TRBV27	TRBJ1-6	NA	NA	CASSLSIRGSNSPLHF	TGTGCCAGCAGTTTATCGATCCGGGGTTCTAATTCACCCCTCCACTTT
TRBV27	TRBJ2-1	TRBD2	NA	CASSLAGGFYNEQFF	TGTGCCAGCAGTTTGGCGGGGGGTTTCTACAATGAGCAGTTCTTC
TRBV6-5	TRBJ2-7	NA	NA	CASTGKTGLEQYF	TGTGCCAGCACAGGAAAAACAGGCCTCGAGCAGTACTTC
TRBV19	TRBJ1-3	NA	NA	CASSMYREEDTIYF	TGTGCCAGTAGTATGTACAGGGAAGAGGACACCATATATTTT
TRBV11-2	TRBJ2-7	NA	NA	CASSLVASPTGEQYF	TGTGCCAGCAGCTTAGTTGCTAGCCCCACCGGCGAGCAGTACTTC
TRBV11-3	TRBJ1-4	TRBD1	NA	CASSPVPGQGRGEKLFF	TGTGCCAGCAGCCCAGTCCCGGGACAGGGGAGAGGTGAAAAACTGTTTTTT
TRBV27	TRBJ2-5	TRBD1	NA	CASSLRQGLETQYF	TGTGCCAGCAGTCTACGACAGGGGCTGGAGACCCAGTACTTC